This T cell receptor beta chain was obtained from a study of T cell changes during pregnancy in multiple sclerosis. Produced via immunoSEQ multiplex PCR; TCRdb's table is partial and in-frame only. Of about 50,000 clones in the sample, just over 90% were seen once. The CDR3 has 16 amino acids. Germline CDR1 reads MRHNA; CDR2 reads SNTAGT. V was pared by 4 bases and J by 4 bases, with 11 bases of the junction left unmatched. The chain couples TRBV6-4 to TRBJ2-7; TRBD2 matches 9 bases. Sample: CD4+ T cells from peripheral blood mononuclear cells, taken before pregnancy. This TCR came from a female donor with multiple sclerosis, enrolled in a pregnancy study. The CDR3 sequence: CASSVGAAGGIYEQYF. As DNA, the CDR3 is TGTGCCAGCAGTGTGGGGGCAGCGGGAGGTATATACGAGCAGTACTTC.